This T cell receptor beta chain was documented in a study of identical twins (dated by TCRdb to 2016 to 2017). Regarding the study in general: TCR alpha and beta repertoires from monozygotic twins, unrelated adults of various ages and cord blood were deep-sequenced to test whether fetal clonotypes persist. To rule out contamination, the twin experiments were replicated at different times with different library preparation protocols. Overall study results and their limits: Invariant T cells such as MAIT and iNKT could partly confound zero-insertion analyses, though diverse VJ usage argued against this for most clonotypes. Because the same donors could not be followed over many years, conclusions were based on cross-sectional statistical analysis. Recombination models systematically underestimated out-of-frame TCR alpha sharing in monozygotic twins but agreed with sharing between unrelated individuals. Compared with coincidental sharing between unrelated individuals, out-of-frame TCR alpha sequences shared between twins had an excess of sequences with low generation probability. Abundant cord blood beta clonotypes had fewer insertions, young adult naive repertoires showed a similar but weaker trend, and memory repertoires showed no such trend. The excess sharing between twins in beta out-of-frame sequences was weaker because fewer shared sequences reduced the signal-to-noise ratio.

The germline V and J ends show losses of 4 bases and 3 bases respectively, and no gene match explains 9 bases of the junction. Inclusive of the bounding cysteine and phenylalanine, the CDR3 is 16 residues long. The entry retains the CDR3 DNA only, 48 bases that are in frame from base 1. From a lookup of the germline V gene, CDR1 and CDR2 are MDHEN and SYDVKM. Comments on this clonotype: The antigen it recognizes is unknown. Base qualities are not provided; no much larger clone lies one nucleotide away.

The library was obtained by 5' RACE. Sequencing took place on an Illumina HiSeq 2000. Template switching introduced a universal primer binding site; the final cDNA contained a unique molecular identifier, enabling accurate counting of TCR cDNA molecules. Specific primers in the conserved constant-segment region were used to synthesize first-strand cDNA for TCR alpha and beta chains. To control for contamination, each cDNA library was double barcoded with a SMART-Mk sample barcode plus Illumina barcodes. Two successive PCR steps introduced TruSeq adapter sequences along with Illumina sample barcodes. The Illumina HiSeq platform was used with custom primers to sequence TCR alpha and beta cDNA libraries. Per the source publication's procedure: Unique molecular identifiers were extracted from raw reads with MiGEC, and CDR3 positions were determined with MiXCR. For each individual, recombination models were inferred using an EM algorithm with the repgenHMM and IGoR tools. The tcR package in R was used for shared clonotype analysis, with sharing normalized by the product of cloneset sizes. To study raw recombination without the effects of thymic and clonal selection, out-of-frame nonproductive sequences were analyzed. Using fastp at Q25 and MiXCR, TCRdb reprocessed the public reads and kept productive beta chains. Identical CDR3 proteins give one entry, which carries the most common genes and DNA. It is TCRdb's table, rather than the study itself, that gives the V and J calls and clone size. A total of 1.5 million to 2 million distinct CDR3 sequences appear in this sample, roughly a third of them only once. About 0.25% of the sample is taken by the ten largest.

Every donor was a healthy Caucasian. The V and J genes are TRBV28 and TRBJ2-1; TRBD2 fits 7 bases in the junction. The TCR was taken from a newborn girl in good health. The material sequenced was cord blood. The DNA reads TGTGCCAGCAGTTCCTCCGGGACTAAGAACTACAATGAGCAGTTCTTC. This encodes CASSSSGTKNYNEQFF. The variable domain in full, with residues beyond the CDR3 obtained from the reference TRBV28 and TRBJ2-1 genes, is DVKVTQSSRYLVKRTGEKVFLECVQDMDHENMFWYRQDPGLGLRLIYFSYDVKMKEKGDIPEGYSVSREKKERFSLILESASTNQTSMYLCASSSSGTKNYNEQFFGPGTRLTVL.